What follows are 17 T cell receptor beta chains derived from one specimen sequenced in a study of shared clonotypes between healthy human individuals. Naive CD8 cells were CD45RO-negative, positively selected for CCR7, excluding terminally differentiated effector memory CD45RA+ cells. Clones were read by immunoSEQ multiplex PCR, and TCRdb kept only the in-frame ones, dropping some. The sample shows about 2,100,000 clones, 93% of them seen only once. The source material was naive CD8+ T cells from PBMCs. Receptors were obtained from a young man in good health. Some clones in this sample may be carry-over from other donors' samples.

Notes on this clone: Other DNA sequences in the sample encode the same CDR3. The J gene is TRBJ2-7, the V gene TRBV5-4; 8 bases are a match to TRBD1. The CDR3 runs to 12 residues. Per germline, CDR1 SGHNT and CDR2 YYREEE (reference sequence). The trim removed 4 bases at V and 5 bases at J, leaving 2 bases unmatched. CDR3: CASSLDRDEQYF. CDR3 coding DNA: TGTGCCAGCAGCCTGGACAGGGACGAGCAGTACTTC.

Details on this clone: Within the sample, other DNA sequences also encode this same CDR3. The chain combines TRBV27 with TRBJ2-7, with a weak D call TRBD2 (6 bases). CDR3 size: 14 residues. The germline V gene encodes CDR1 MNHEY and CDR2 SMNVEV (reference sequence). Trimming removed 6 bases from V and 1 base from J, with 13 bases in between. In DNA form, the CDR3 reads TGTGCCAGCAGCCCAGTCGGGGGTTCCTACGAGCAGTACTTC. Encoded protein: CASSPVGGSYEQYF.

This chain links TRBV5-6 with TRBJ2-7; no clear D gene. The CDR3 length is 14 residues. The V and J ends lost 1 base and 2 bases respectively, with 10 bases between them. Germline CDR1 SGHDT, CDR2 YYEEEE. CDR3 region: CASSLNDLPYEQYF. For the CDR3, the DNA is TGTGCCAGCAGCTTGAACGACCTTCCCTACGAGCAGTACTTC. Variable domain in full (rest from reference TRBV5-6 and TRBJ2-7): DAGVTQSPTHLIKTRGQQVTLRCSPKSGHDTVSWYQQALGQGPQFIFQYYEEEERQRGNFPDRFSGHQFPNYSSELNVNALLLGDSALYLCASSLNDLPYEQYFGPGTRLTVT.

The gene calls are TRBV19 and TRBJ2-7; 7 nucleotides align to TRBD1. This CDR3 spans 14 amino acids. Unmatched junction bases numbered 3, after V lost 4 bases and J lost 0 bases. Germline V gene data show CDR1 as LNHDA and CDR2 as SQIVND (reference sequence). CDR3: CASSNRQGSYEQYF. In nucleotides, the CDR3 is TGTGCCAGTAGTAACAGACAGGGCTCCTACGAGCAGTACTTC.

V usage is TRBV5-1 and J usage is TRBJ2-3; TRBD2 might be the D (6 bases). V lost 4 bases to trimming and J lost 2 bases, with 11 bases between them. The CDR3 has 14 residues. Germline CDR1 reads SGHRS; CDR2 reads YFSETQ. The CDR3 nucleotides are TGCGCCAGCAGCGGGCGGCGGGACACAGATACGCAGTATTTT. Protein product: CASSGRRDTDTQYF.

The J gene is TRBJ2-7, the V gene TRBV6-6; D might be TRBD2 (6 bases). Trimming left V 0 bases short and J 5 bases short, with 8 bases between. This CDR3 is built from 13 residues. Per the germline V gene, CDR1 is MNHNY and CDR2 is SVGAGI (reference sequence). The CDR3 region is CASSYSEGNEQYF. CDR3 DNA: TGTGCCAGCAGTTACTCGGAGGGGAACGAGCAGTACTTC.

This clone was picked up one time. The chain combines TRBV11-2 with TRBJ1-1, with D possibly TRBD1 on 5 matching bases. V was pared by 5 bases and J by 2 bases, with 9 bases between. Germline values: CDR1 SGHAT, CDR2 FQNNGV. CDR3 length equals 13 residues. The CDR3 DNA reads TGTGCCAGCAGCCCAGGGTCTAACACTGAAGCTTTCTTT. This translates into CASSPGSNTEAFF.

Of note for this clone: This sample includes further DNA sequences coding for the same CDR3. The chain uses TRBV27 and TRBJ1-2; D gene uncertain. This CDR3 contains 13 residues. V gave up 5 bases and J gave up 2 bases, with 9 bases separating them. In germline, CDR1 is MNHEY, CDR2 SMNVEV (reference sequence). DNA of the CDR3: TGTGCCAGCAGTCCTCGTGGCAACTATGGCTACACCTTC. It specifies CASSPRGNYGYTF.

The gene calls are TRBV4-3 and TRBJ2-1; possible D gene TRBD1, 6 bases. This CDR3 comprises 16 residues. Germline-derived CDR1 and CDR2 are LGHNA and YSLEER. V shed 4 bases and J shed 4 bases, with 17 bases lying between them. In nucleotides, the CDR3 is TGCGCCAGCAGCCCCTGGGGCAGGGGCGATTACAATGAGCAGTTCTTC. As protein: CASSPWGRGDYNEQFF.

This clone has only one observation. V and J are TRBV28 and TRBJ1-5, with no clear D. Germline V lookup: CDR1 MDHEN, CDR2 SYDVKM. The V gene lost 6 bases and the J gene lost 0 bases, with 12 bases spanning the gap. The CDR3 has 15 residues. The CDR3: CASRRREYSNQPQHF. The CDR3 nucleotides are TGTGCCAGCAGGCGCAGAGAGTATAGCAATCAGCCCCAGCATTTT.

V and J are TRBV14 and TRBJ1-2, with D unclear. The V end lost 1 base, the J end lost 0 bases, and 6 bases lay between the germline ends. CDR1 and CDR2 (germline): SGHDN, FVKESK. The CDR3 contains 14 residues. The CDR3 protein is CASSQGSPNYGYTF. The DNA of the CDR3 is TGTGCCAGCAGCCAAGGATCCCCTAACTATGGCTACACCTTC. The full variable domain, its missing parts supplied by reference TRBV14 and TRBJ1-2, is EAGVTQFPSHSVIEKGQTVTLRCDPISGHDNLYWYRRVMGKEIKFLLHFVKESKQDESGMPNNRFLAERTGGTYSTLKVQPAELEDSGVYFCASSQGSPNYGYTFGSGTRLTVV.

The chain employs TRBV28 and TRBJ2-7; 8 bases map to TRBD1. V shed 6 bases and J 0 bases; nucleotides not matched to a gene: 7. Germline CDR1 reads MDHEN; CDR2 reads SYDVKM. The CDR3 is 15 amino acids. DNA of the CDR3: TGTGCCAGCAGGGTTTACAGGGGGACCTCCTACGAGCAGTACTTC. This gives the protein CASRVYRGTSYEQYF.

The CDR3 sequence: CASSDPGGGPDTQYF. The CDR3 DNA is TGTGCCAGCAGTGACCCGGGTGGGGGTCCAGATACGCAGTATTTT. The chain links TRBV27 to TRBJ2-3; D is possibly TRBD1 or TRBD2 (5 bases each). CDR1 MNHEY and CDR2 SMNVEV come from the germline V gene (reference sequence). This CDR3 contains 15 residues. V lost 5 bases and J 4 bases, leaving 16 bases between the germline ends.

Concerning this clone itself: This sample includes further DNA sequences coding for the same CDR3. The rearrangement joins TRBV19 to TRBJ1-1; D possibly corresponds to TRBD1 (5 bases). Trimming shortened V by 6 bases and J by 2 bases, and 10 bases separated the two germline ends. The CDR3 loop spans 13 amino acids. The germline V gene has CDR1 LNHDA and CDR2 SQIVND (reference sequence). The CDR3 sequence: CASSPGPNTEAFF. DNA of the CDR3: TGTGCCAGTAGCCCGGGGCCTAACACTGAAGCTTTCTTT.

Comments on this clone: This same CDR3 is encoded by further DNA sequences in the sample. The V and J genes are TRBV6-5 and TRBJ2-7, with D maybe TRBD2 (6 bases). CDR1 is MNHEY, CDR2 SVGAGI, per germline. Trimming left V 2 bases short and J 2 bases short, with 10 bases between. The CDR3 totals 14 residues. CDR3 protein: CASSYGTAPYEQYF. The CDR3 coding sequence is TGTGCCAGCAGTTACGGGACTGCCCCCTACGAGCAGTACTTC.

In this sample, this clone turned up once. This chain connects TRBV19 to TRBJ1-5, with D possibly being TRBD1 (6 bases). This CDR3 spans 14 amino acids. CDR1 LNHDA and CDR2 SQIVND come from the germline V gene (reference sequence). V was trimmed by 10 bases and J by 3 bases, leaving 16 bases between them. The chain's CDR3 is CATKEWDINQPQHF. Written as DNA, the CDR3 is TGTGCCACCAAAGAATGGGACATCAATCAGCCCCAGCATTTT.

CDR3 nucleotide sequence: TGTGCCAGCAGCTTCGGCAGGGGGCGAAGTGGCTACACCTTC. It yields the protein CASSFGRGRSGYTF. This chain links TRBV13 with TRBJ1-2; 8 nucleotides match TRBD1. Germline V CDR1 and CDR2: PRHDT, FYEKMQ (reference sequence). The CDR3 has 14 amino acids. V shed 3 bases and J 7 bases; nucleotides not matched to a gene: 7.